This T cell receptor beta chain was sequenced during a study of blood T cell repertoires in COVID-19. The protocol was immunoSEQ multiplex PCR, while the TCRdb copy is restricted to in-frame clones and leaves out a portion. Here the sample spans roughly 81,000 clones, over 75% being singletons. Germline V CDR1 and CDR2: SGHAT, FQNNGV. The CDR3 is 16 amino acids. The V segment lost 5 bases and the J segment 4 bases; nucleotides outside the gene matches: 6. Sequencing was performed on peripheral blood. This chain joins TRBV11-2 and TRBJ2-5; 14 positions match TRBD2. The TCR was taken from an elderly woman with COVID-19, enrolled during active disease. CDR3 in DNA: TGTGCCAGCAGCAACGGACTAGCGGGAGGAAGAGAGACCCAGTACTTC. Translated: CASSNGLAGGRETQYF. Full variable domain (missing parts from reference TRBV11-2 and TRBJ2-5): EAGVAQSPRYKIIEKRQSVAFWCNPISGHATLYWYQQILGQGPKLLIQFQNNGVVDDSQLPKDRFSAERLKGVDSTLKIQPAKLEDSAVYLCASSNGLAGGRETQYFGPGTRLLVL.